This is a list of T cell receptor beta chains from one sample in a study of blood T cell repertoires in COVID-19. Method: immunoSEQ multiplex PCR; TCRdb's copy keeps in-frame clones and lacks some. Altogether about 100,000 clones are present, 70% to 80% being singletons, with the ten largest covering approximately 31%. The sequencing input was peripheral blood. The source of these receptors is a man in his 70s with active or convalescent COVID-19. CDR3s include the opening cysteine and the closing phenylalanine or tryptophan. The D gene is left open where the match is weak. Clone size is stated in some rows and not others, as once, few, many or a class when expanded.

CDR3nt: TGTGCCAGCAGCTTCGGCGGGGGGCTCTACGAGCAGTACTTC
CDR3aa: CASSFGGGLYEQYF
j_gene: TRBJ2-7
abundance: once
d_gene: TRBD2
v_gene: TRBV5-6

CDR3nt: TGTGCCAGCAGCCCGCCTTCAGCGTCCTACGAGCAGTACTTC
CDR3aa: CASSPPSASYEQYF
j_gene: TRBJ2-7
abundance: -
d_gene: -
v_gene: TRBV7-6

CDR3nt: TGTGCCATCAGTCGACAGGAGAACACTGAAGCTTTCTTT
CDR3aa: CAISRQENTEAFF
j_gene: TRBJ1-1
abundance: -
d_gene: -
v_gene: TRBV10-3

CDR3nt: TGTGCCAGCAGCTTTTCTAGCGGGGGAGATACGCAGTATTTT
CDR3aa: CASSFSSGGDTQYF
j_gene: TRBJ2-3
abundance: -
d_gene: TRBD2
v_gene: TRBV11-1

CDR3nt: TGTGCCAGCAGCCCCAGGCCAGGTCAGACCTACGAGCAGTACTTC
CDR3aa: CASSPRPGQTYEQYF
j_gene: TRBJ2-7
abundance: -
d_gene: -
v_gene: TRBV11-2

CDR3nt: TGTGCCAGCAGCTTCCTTAGCGGGAGGGCCTCCGGGGAGCTGTTTTTT
CDR3aa: CASSFLSGRASGELFF
j_gene: TRBJ2-2
abundance: -
d_gene: TRBD2
v_gene: TRBV5-4

CDR3nt: TGTGCCCGCACGGGGGGGCGGGGGGGCGCGGTTAGGACCACTGAAGCTTTCTTT
CDR3aa: CARTGGRGGAVRTTEAFF
j_gene: TRBJ1-1
abundance: once
d_gene: -
v_gene: TRBV28

CDR3nt: TGTGCCTGGAGTCCCTTCCCCTACGAGCAGTACTTC
CDR3aa: CAWSPFPYEQYF
j_gene: TRBJ2-7
abundance: -
d_gene: -
v_gene: TRBV30

CDR3nt: TGTGCCAGCAGTTCTTACAGGGTAGAGGCTTCACCCCTCCACTTT
CDR3aa: CASSSYRVEASPLHF
j_gene: TRBJ1-6
abundance: -
d_gene: -
v_gene: TRBV28

CDR3nt: TGTGCCAGTAGTAGGACAGGGAGGGATGAAAAACTGTTTTTT
CDR3aa: CASSRTGRDEKLFF
j_gene: TRBJ1-4
abundance: few
d_gene: TRBD1
v_gene: TRBV19

CDR3nt: TGTGCCAGCTTGGCAGCCGGGTGGAACACTGAAGCTTTCTTT
CDR3aa: CASLAAGWNTEAFF
j_gene: TRBJ1-1
abundance: -
d_gene: -
v_gene: TRBV6-6

CDR3nt: TGCGCCAGCAGCTCGAGAGGGACCGGGGAGCTGTTTTTT
CDR3aa: CASSSRGTGELFF
j_gene: TRBJ2-2
abundance: -
d_gene: -
v_gene: TRBV4-1

CDR3nt: TGCAGCGTCCCCGGACAGGGGAACTATGGCTACACCTTC
CDR3aa: CSVPGQGNYGYTF
j_gene: TRBJ1-2
abundance: once
d_gene: TRBD1
v_gene: TRBV29-1

CDR3nt: TGCGCCAGCAGCTTGGTCCTTCCGGGACTAGCGGGAGGTGTAGATACGCAGTATTTT
CDR3aa: CASSLVLPGLAGGVDTQYF
j_gene: TRBJ2-3
abundance: -
d_gene: TRBD2
v_gene: TRBV5-1

CDR3nt: TGCGCCAGCAGCCAGTCTCGGACAGGGGCGCCCCAGCATTTT
CDR3aa: CASSQSRTGAPQHF
j_gene: TRBJ1-5
abundance: -
d_gene: TRBD1
v_gene: TRBV4-3

CDR3nt: TGTGCCAGCAGCTTAGATCAACCCGGTAACTATGGCTACACCTTC
CDR3aa: CASSLDQPGNYGYTF
j_gene: TRBJ1-2
abundance: once
d_gene: -
v_gene: TRBV11-3

CDR3nt: TGTGCCAGCAGCCAAAGCGCCGGAGGTGAGCAGTTCTTC
CDR3aa: CASSQSAGGEQFF
j_gene: TRBJ2-1
abundance: -
d_gene: -
v_gene: TRBV3-1/TRBV3-2

CDR3nt: TGTGCCAGCAGCGCATTGCAGGGCGAGAGGCGGCAGTTCTTC
CDR3aa: CASSALQGERRQFF
j_gene: TRBJ2-1
abundance: -
d_gene: -
v_gene: TRBV11-2

CDR3nt: TGTGCCAGCAGTTCCCCGCGGACAGGGAGGTCAGATACGCAGTATTTT
CDR3aa: CASSSPRTGRSDTQYF
j_gene: TRBJ2-3
abundance: -
d_gene: TRBD1
v_gene: TRBV6-2/TRBV6-3

CDR3nt: TGTGCCAGCAGCTCCTCGGGGGAATTTGGAAACACCATATATTTT
CDR3aa: CASSSSGEFGNTIYF
j_gene: TRBJ1-3
abundance: -
d_gene: -
v_gene: TRBV7-9

CDR3nt: TGTGCCACCAGTCCGACAGGGTCGGTCTACGAGCAGTACTTC
CDR3aa: CATSPTGSVYEQYF
j_gene: TRBJ2-7
abundance: -
d_gene: TRBD1
v_gene: TRBV24-1

CDR3nt: TGTGCCAGCAGTTTAACTAGCGGGGGAGAGACCCAGTACTTC
CDR3aa: CASSLTSGGETQYF
j_gene: TRBJ2-5
abundance: few
d_gene: TRBD2
v_gene: TRBV27

CDR3nt: TGTGCCAGCAGCTTAGGTGGGCAGGATAATTCACCCCTCCACTTT
CDR3aa: CASSLGGQDNSPLHF
j_gene: TRBJ1-6
abundance: -
d_gene: -
v_gene: TRBV11-2

CDR3nt: TGTGCCTGGAACCAAAGACAGGGGGCCAGAGGCACTGAAGCTTTCTTT
CDR3aa: CAWNQRQGARGTEAFF
j_gene: TRBJ1-1
abundance: -
d_gene: TRBD1
v_gene: TRBV30

CDR3nt: TGTGCCAGCAGCGCCGGGACAGTACAAGAGACCCAGTACTTC
CDR3aa: CASSAGTVQETQYF
j_gene: TRBJ2-5
abundance: -
d_gene: TRBD1
v_gene: TRBV6-2/TRBV6-3

CDR3nt: TGTGCCACCAGGGGTGGGACAGGGGGCCACAATGAGCAGTTCTTC
CDR3aa: CATRGGTGGHNEQFF
j_gene: TRBJ2-1
abundance: -
d_gene: TRBD1
v_gene: TRBV24-1

CDR3nt: TGTGCCAGCAGCCTTACTAGCGGAGGGGGCAATGAGCAGTTCTTC
CDR3aa: CASSLTSGGGNEQFF
j_gene: TRBJ2-1
abundance: -
d_gene: TRBD2
v_gene: TRBV28

CDR3nt: TGTGCCAGTAGTATAGGGGCGGGAGCCTACAATGAGCAGTTCTTC
CDR3aa: CASSIGAGAYNEQFF
j_gene: TRBJ2-1
abundance: -
d_gene: TRBD2
v_gene: TRBV19

CDR3nt: TGCGCCAGCAGCCAAGAGACTAGCGGAGATACGCAGTATTTT
CDR3aa: CASSQETSGDTQYF
j_gene: TRBJ2-3
abundance: -
d_gene: TRBD2
v_gene: TRBV4-3

CDR3nt: TGTGCCAGCAGCATTCCGCAGGGGCAGGAGGCTGAAGCTTTCTTT
CDR3aa: CASSIPQGQEAEAFF
j_gene: TRBJ1-1
abundance: -
d_gene: -
v_gene: TRBV21-1

CDR3nt: TGTGCCAGCACGACCCCGGGAGCTGAAGCTTTCTTT
CDR3aa: CASTTPGAEAFF
j_gene: TRBJ1-1
abundance: -
d_gene: -
v_gene: TRBV6-5

CDR3nt: TGTGCCAGCAGCTTAGGGTTACTAGCGGGAGGGGGTGAGCAGTTCTTC
CDR3aa: CASSLGLLAGGGEQFF
j_gene: TRBJ2-1
abundance: -
d_gene: TRBD2
v_gene: TRBV13

CDR3nt: TGTGCCAGTAGTATCGGTCGGTTCAGGACTAGCACAGATACGCAGTATTTT
CDR3aa: CASSIGRFRTSTDTQYF
j_gene: TRBJ2-3
abundance: -
d_gene: -
v_gene: TRBV19

CDR3nt: TGTGCCATCAGTGACAGGGGTAGCAATCAGCCCCAGCATTTT
CDR3aa: CAISDRGSNQPQHF
j_gene: TRBJ1-5
abundance: -
d_gene: -
v_gene: TRBV10-3

CDR3nt: TGCGCCAGCAGCCAGGGGACAGGGACTCAAGAGACCCAGTACTTC
CDR3aa: CASSQGTGTQETQYF
j_gene: TRBJ2-5
abundance: -
d_gene: TRBD1
v_gene: TRBV4-3

CDR3nt: TGTGCCAGCAGTCTCCAGGGGGAAACCTACGAGCAGTACTTC
CDR3aa: CASSLQGETYEQYF
j_gene: TRBJ2-7
abundance: once
d_gene: TRBD1
v_gene: TRBV6-5

CDR3nt: TGTGCCAGCAGCTTAGGACCCCCGGGACAGGGAAACTATGGCTACACCTTC
CDR3aa: CASSLGPPGQGNYGYTF
j_gene: TRBJ1-2
abundance: -
d_gene: TRBD1
v_gene: TRBV7-2

CDR3nt: TGTGCCAGCAGTCTTAGCGGGAGGGCCGTGGACACCGGGGAGCTGTTTTTT
CDR3aa: CASSLSGRAVDTGELFF
j_gene: TRBJ2-2
abundance: once
d_gene: TRBD2
v_gene: TRBV6-6

CDR3nt: TGTGCCAGCAGCTTAGCAGGGGTGTACGGAAACACCATATATTTT
CDR3aa: CASSLAGVYGNTIYF
j_gene: TRBJ1-3
abundance: -
d_gene: -
v_gene: TRBV7-8

CDR3nt: TGTGCCAGCAGTGTAGCGGGGCCAAGCACAGATACGCAGTATTTT
CDR3aa: CASSVAGPSTDTQYF
j_gene: TRBJ2-3
abundance: once
d_gene: TRBD2
v_gene: TRBV6-1

CDR3nt: TGTGCCAGCAGCCAGACGGACAGGGGGCGCGGGGGCTACACCTTC
CDR3aa: CASSQTDRGRGGYTF
j_gene: TRBJ1-2
abundance: many
d_gene: TRBD1
v_gene: TRBV4-2

CDR3nt: TGCGCCAGCAGCACTGGACAGTGGAATCAGCCCCAGCATTTT
CDR3aa: CASSTGQWNQPQHF
j_gene: TRBJ1-5
abundance: few
d_gene: -
v_gene: TRBV4-1

CDR3nt: TGTGCCAGCAGCCCGGGACTCAATGAGCAGTTCTTC
CDR3aa: CASSPGLNEQFF
j_gene: TRBJ2-1
abundance: -
d_gene: -
v_gene: TRBV11-1

CDR3nt: TGTGCCAGCAGCCAAGATTGGTCAGGGGCGATGATGGCTTTCTTT
CDR3aa: CASSQDWSGAMMAFF
j_gene: TRBJ1-1
abundance: -
d_gene: -
v_gene: TRBV4-2

CDR3nt: TGTGCCACCAGTGATTTGACAGCGGCGACCTACAATGAGCAGTTCTTC
CDR3aa: CATSDLTAATYNEQFF
j_gene: TRBJ2-1
abundance: -
d_gene: -
v_gene: TRBV24-1

CDR3nt: TGTGCCAGCAGTTACAGGTCTTACAGACTGAACACTGAAGCTTTCTTT
CDR3aa: CASSYRSYRLNTEAFF
j_gene: TRBJ1-1
abundance: once
d_gene: -
v_gene: TRBV6-6

CDR3nt: TGCAGCGTGGGGGGTCGGGCAAGGGACACCGGGGAGCTGTTTTTT
CDR3aa: CSVGGRARDTGELFF
j_gene: TRBJ2-2
abundance: -
d_gene: -
v_gene: TRBV29-1

CDR3nt: TGTGCCAGCAGCTCCGACGGAGGGAGGACTGAAGCTTTCTTT
CDR3aa: CASSSDGGRTEAFF
j_gene: TRBJ1-1
abundance: once
d_gene: -
v_gene: TRBV5-4